The 24 T cell receptor beta chains given below trace back to one sample, sequenced in a study of blood T cell repertoires in COVID-19. Sequencing was performed with immunoSEQ multiplex PCR; in TCRdb, only in-frame clones are kept and a portion is missing. The table includes approximately 250,000 clones, about 82% detected once. The sequenced sample was peripheral blood. Receptor source: a woman aged 55-69 years with active or convalescent COVID-19.

V is TRBV15 and J is TRBJ1-4; TRBD1 aligns across 7 bases. After removal of 1 base from V and 8 bases from J, the junction contained 10 bases not matched to a gene. CDR3 length equals 16 residues. The germline gives CDR1 LNHNV, CDR2 YYDKDF (reference sequence). DNA for the CDR3: TGTGCCACCAGCAGAGGCCATCGACAGGGTGGAGAAAAACTGTTTTTT. Its translation is CATSRGHRQGGEKLFF. The entire variable domain, with the rest obtained from reference TRBV15 and TRBJ1-4, is as follows: DAMVIQNPRYQVTQFGKPVTLSCSQTLNHNVMYWYQQKSSQAPKLLFHYYDKDFNNEADTPDNFQSRRPNTSFCFLDIRSPGLGDTAMYLCATSRGHRQGGEKLFFGSGTQLSVL.

V usage is TRBV27 and J usage is TRBJ2-3; D is uncertain. The CDR3 runs to 13 residues. The V end lost 3 bases, the J end lost 3 bases, and 7 bases lay between the germline ends. Germline values: CDR1 MNHEY, CDR2 SMNVEV (reference sequence). The CDR3: CASSLSVTDTQYF. CDR3 in DNA: TGTGCCAGCAGTTTGTCCGTAACAGATACGCAGTATTTT.

V gene TRBV19 combines with J gene TRBJ1-1, with 7 bases lining up with TRBD1. The germline V gene has CDR1 LNHDA and CDR2 SQIVND (reference sequence). Trimming removed 3 bases from V and 1 base from J; junction bases left unmatched: 2. The CDR3 sequence is 14 residues long. CDR3 protein: CASSIHRGNTEAFF. CDR3 DNA sequence: TGTGCCAGTAGTATTCACAGGGGGAACACTGAAGCTTTCTTT.

The table lists this clone with a few counts. The chain carries TRBV10-3 and TRBJ2-7, with TRBD2 matching 12 bases. Germline CDR1 reads ENHRY; CDR2 reads SYGVKD. The CDR3 is 16 amino acids. The trim removed 4 bases at V and 3 bases at J, leaving 7 bases unmatched. The CDR3 spells CAISGTSGTPYYEQYF. The CDR3 coding sequence is TGTGCCATCAGTGGGACTAGCGGGACCCCCTACTACGAGCAGTACTTC.

This clone has only one observation. The chain uses TRBV3-1 (or the pseudogene TRBV3-2) and TRBJ1-1; unclear D gene. The CDR3 totals 15 residues. From germline, CDR1 is LGHDT and CDR2 YNNKEL (reference sequence). Trimming shortened V by 2 bases and J by 4 bases, and 14 bases separated the two germline ends. The CDR3 reads CASSQLGWSGTEAFF. CDR3 nucleotide sequence: TGTGCCAGCAGCCAACTCGGTTGGTCCGGCACTGAAGCTTTCTTT.

This chain links TRBV3-1 (or the pseudogene TRBV3-2) with TRBJ2-7, with D perhaps matching TRBD1 (6 bases). CDR1 and CDR2 from the germline V gene are LGHDT and YNNKEL (reference sequence). Deletions cut 1 base from V and 2 bases from J, with 12 bases between. The CDR3 extends over 15 amino acids. CDR3 sequence (DNA): TGTGCCAGCAGCCAAGCGGCAGGGGCCCCCTACGAGCAGTACTTC. The encoded protein is CASSQAAGAPYEQYF.

This clone was observed a single time. The genes are TRBV7-8 and TRBJ2-6; D is undetermined. This CDR3 comprises 15 residues. Germline-derived CDR1 and CDR2 are SGHVS and FQNEAQ. Trimming pared 0 bases from V and 0 bases from J, leaving 3 bases between. The CDR3 nucleotides read TGTGCCAGCAGCTTAGCCGGCTCTGGGGCCAACGTCCTGACTTTC. As protein: CASSLAGSGANVLTF.

This chain's CDR3 is CASSGKLAGEETQYF. The CDR3 DNA reads as TGTGCCAGCAGCGGGAAACTAGCGGGGGAGGAGACCCAGTACTTC. The chain recombines TRBV5-4 with TRBJ2-5, with 11 nucleotides matching TRBD2. V shed 4 bases, J shed 5 bases, and the junction held 7 bases outside the gene matches. The CDR3 totals 15 residues. Germline V gene lookup returns CDR1 SGHNT and CDR2 YYREEE (reference sequence). The entire variable domain, with the rest obtained from reference TRBV5-4 and TRBJ2-5, is as follows: ETGVTQSPTHLIKTRGQQVTLRCSSQSGHNTVSWYQQALGQGPQFIFQYYREEENGRGNFPPRFSGLQFPNYSSELNVNALELDDSALYLCASSGKLAGEETQYFGPGTRLLVL.

The J gene is TRBJ2-7, the V gene TRBV9, with TRBD1 as a possible D gene (5 bases). The CDR3 loop spans 14 amino acids. The germline V and J ends were trimmed by 3 bases and 3 bases, with 13 bases remaining between them. Germline lookup yields CDR1 SGDLS and CDR2 YYNGEE. DNA for the CDR3: TGTGCCAGCAGCGCCCAAAGTGACAGCTACGAGCAGTACTTC. Its translation is CASSAQSDSYEQYF.

The rearrangement joins TRBV28 to TRBJ2-5; D may be TRBD2 (7 bases). V gave up 9 bases and J gave up 4 bases, with 9 bases separating them. The CDR3 contains 11 residues. Germline V CDR1 and CDR2: MDHEN, SYDVKM. The CDR3 coding sequence is TGTGCCAGTCGGGGGGCAGAGACCCAGTACTTC. This encodes CASRGAETQYF.

The J gene is TRBJ1-4, the V gene TRBV20-1; 7 bases align to TRBD1. The CDR3 spans 13 residues. Germline loops: CDR1 DFQATT, CDR2 SNEGSKA (reference sequence). The ends lost 3 bases at V and 8 bases at J; junction bases unmatched: 6. The CDR3 here is CSASDRVREKLFF. The DNA for the CDR3 is TGCAGTGCTAGTGACAGGGTGAGGGAAAAACTGTTTTTT.

This chain connects TRBV7-2 to TRBJ1-3; a possible D gene is TRBD1 (6 bases). V lost 5 bases, J lost 9 bases, and 23 bases lay in between. The CDR3 is 16 amino acids. Looked up from germline, CDR1 is SGHTA and CDR2 is FQGNSA. The CDR3 spells CASSVNRVTLSGTIYF. CDR3 nucleotides: TGTGCCAGCAGCGTAAACAGGGTAACCCTATCGGGCACCATATATTTT.

This clone has a single count. V and J are TRBV30 and TRBJ2-3, with no clear D. Trimming stripped 2 bases from V and 2 bases from J, with 8 bases between. The CDR3 totals 13 residues. The germline gives CDR1 GTSNPN, CDR2 SVGIG (reference sequence). The DNA of the CDR3 is TGTGCCTGGAGTATCTCCGTCACAGATACGCAGTATTTT. Translation: CAWSISVTDTQYF.

The genes are TRBV6-1 and TRBJ1-5, with unresolved D. This CDR3 is 13 amino acids long. The V and J ends lost 3 bases and 7 bases respectively, with 10 bases between them. Germline V gene sequence: CDR1 MNHNS, CDR2 SASEGT. CDR3 protein: CASSDIEGQPQHF. The CDR3, as DNA: TGTGCCAGCAGTGATATTGAGGGCCAGCCCCAGCATTTT.

CDR3 sequence reads: CASSLNAGRGAEAFF. The DNA of the CDR3 is TGCGCCAGCAGCTTAAATGCAGGACGGGGGGCTGAAGCTTTCTTT. The rearrangement joins TRBV5-1 to TRBJ1-1; possible D gene TRBD1, 5 bases. CDR3 length: 15 residues. Germline CDR1 reads SGHRS; CDR2 reads YFSETQ. Trimming stripped 2 bases from V and 6 bases from J, with 17 bases between.

The chain joins TRBV27 to TRBJ2-2; 7 positions agree with TRBD1. Trimming at V came to 7 bases and at J to 3 bases, leaving 8 bases not matched to a gene. The CDR3 has 15 residues. Germline lookup yields CDR1 MNHEY and CDR2 SMNVEV (reference sequence). The CDR3 sequence is CASTADRVDTGELFF. CDR3 nucleotide sequence: TGTGCCAGCACCGCAGACAGGGTGGACACCGGGGAGCTGTTTTTT.

V gene TRBV3-1 (or the pseudogene TRBV3-2) combines with J gene TRBJ1-1, with a tentative D call TRBD1 (5 bases). The CDR3 is 14 residues long. V was clipped by 3 bases and J by 0 bases, with 8 bases between them. The germline V gene has CDR1 LGHDT and CDR2 YNNKEL (reference sequence). The CDR3 sequence is CASSHKGMNTEAFF. CDR3 in DNA: TGTGCCAGCAGCCATAAGGGGATGAACACTGAAGCTTTCTTT.

The CDR3 region has the DNA TGTGCCAGCAGCCCTCGGACTAGCGGGAGGGCCGGCACCGGGGAGCTGTTTTTT. This sequence encodes CASSPRTSGRAGTGELFF. V is TRBV7-8 and J is TRBJ2-2; 15 nucleotides line up with TRBD2. V shed 5 bases, J shed 4 bases, and the junction held 8 bases outside the gene matches. This CDR3 has 18 amino acids. The germline V gene has CDR1 SGHVS and CDR2 FQNEAQ.

This rearrangement joins TRBV5-1 to TRBJ1-2, with 11 bases matching TRBD1. Unmatched junction bases numbered 8, after V lost 1 base and J lost 6 bases. This CDR3 is built from 16 residues. CDR1 SGHRS and CDR2 YFSETQ come from the germline V gene. CDR3 residues: CASSLLGSGQGDGYTF. The CDR3 DNA reads as TGCGCCAGCAGCTTGCTTGGTTCGGGACAGGGGGATGGCTACACCTTC.

This chain connects TRBV4-1 to TRBJ1-1; D not resolved. The CDR3 spans 14 residues. The germline gives CDR1 MGHRA, CDR2 YSYEKL. The V end lost 0 bases, the J end lost 4 bases, and 9 bases lay between the germline ends. The CDR3: CASSQDSVATEAFF. CDR3 in DNA: TGCGCCAGCAGCCAAGACAGCGTCGCCACTGAAGCTTTCTTT.

Remarks on this clone: One end of the junction does not line up with germline, which may come from a read error. The genes are TRBV5-1 and TRBJ2-7; 7 bases are a match to TRBD2. The CDR3 contains 14 residues. Germline CDR1 is SGHRS and CDR2 is YFSETQ. CDR3 in DNA: TGCGCCAGCAGCTCTAGGACGGGGGGTGGCTTTGAGGACTTC. Translating gives CASSSRTGGGFEDF.

The chain uses TRBV3-1 (or the pseudogene TRBV3-2) and TRBJ2-1, with 16 bases matching TRBD2. Trimming cost V 3 bases and J 4 bases; bases outside gene matches: 3. Germline loops: CDR1 LGHDT, CDR2 YNNKEL (reference sequence). The CDR3 is made up of 17 amino acids. This CDR3 is CASSQGLAGGQYNEQFF. The CDR3 DNA reads as TGTGCCAGCAGCCAGGGACTAGCGGGGGGGCAATACAATGAGCAGTTCTTC.

This clone came up many times. The chain combines TRBV6-5 with TRBJ1-6; 9 bases fit TRBD1. Germline V gives CDR1 MNHEY, CDR2 SVGAGI. J lost 9 bases, V lost 8 bases, and 5 bases had no gene match. This CDR3 is 13 amino acids long. The CDR3: CASWDRARSPLHF. DNA for the CDR3: TGTGCCAGCTGGGACAGGGCGCGTTCACCCCTCCACTTT.

The chain combines TRBV18 with TRBJ2-5; 10 bases fit TRBD1. Trimming removed 3 bases from V and 4 bases from J; junction bases left unmatched: 5. Germline loops: CDR1 KGHSH, CDR2 LQKENI. The CDR3 extends over 15 amino acids. CDR3 in DNA: TGTGCCAGCTCACCGGGACAGGGGAGGATAGAGACCCAGTACTTC. The encoded protein is CASSPGQGRIETQYF.